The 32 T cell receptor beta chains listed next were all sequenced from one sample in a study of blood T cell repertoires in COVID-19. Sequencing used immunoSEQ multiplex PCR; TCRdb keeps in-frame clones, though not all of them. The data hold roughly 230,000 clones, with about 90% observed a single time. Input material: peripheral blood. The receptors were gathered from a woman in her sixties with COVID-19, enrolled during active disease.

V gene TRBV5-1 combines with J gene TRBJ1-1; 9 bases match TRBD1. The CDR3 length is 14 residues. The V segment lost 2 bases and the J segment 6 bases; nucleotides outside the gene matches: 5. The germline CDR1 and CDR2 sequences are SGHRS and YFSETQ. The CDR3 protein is CASSLSGTGPEAFF. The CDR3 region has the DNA TGCGCCAGCAGCTTATCCGGGACAGGGCCTGAAGCTTTCTTT.

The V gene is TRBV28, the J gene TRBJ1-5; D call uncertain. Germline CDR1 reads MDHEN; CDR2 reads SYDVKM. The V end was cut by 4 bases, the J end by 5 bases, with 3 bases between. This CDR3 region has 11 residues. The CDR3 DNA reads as TGTGCCAGCAGTTCCTATCAGCCCCAGCATTTT. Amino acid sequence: CASSSYQPQHF. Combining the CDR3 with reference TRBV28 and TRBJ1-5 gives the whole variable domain DVKVTQSSRYLVKRTGEKVFLECVQDMDHENMFWYRQDPGLGLRLIYFSYDVKMKEKGDIPEGYSVSREKKERFSLILESASTNQTSMYLCASSSYQPQHFGDGTRLSIL.

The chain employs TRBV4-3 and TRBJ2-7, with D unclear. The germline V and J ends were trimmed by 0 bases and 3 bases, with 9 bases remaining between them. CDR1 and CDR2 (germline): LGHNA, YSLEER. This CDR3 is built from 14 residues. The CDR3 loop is CASSQEVAVYEQYF. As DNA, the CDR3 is TGCGCCAGCAGCCAAGAGGTGGCGGTCTACGAGCAGTACTTC.

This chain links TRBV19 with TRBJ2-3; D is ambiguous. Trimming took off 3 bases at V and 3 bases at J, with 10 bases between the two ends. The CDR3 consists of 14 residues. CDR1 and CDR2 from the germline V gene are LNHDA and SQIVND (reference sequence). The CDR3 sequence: CASSIGQPTDTQYF. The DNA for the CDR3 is TGTGCCAGTAGTATTGGGCAGCCGACAGATACGCAGTATTTT. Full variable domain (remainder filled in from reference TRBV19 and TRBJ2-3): DGGITQSPKYLFRKEGQNVTLSCEQNLNHDAMYWYRQDPGQGLRLIYYSQIVNDFQKGDIAEGYSVSREKKESFPLTVTSAQKNPTAFYLCASSIGQPTDTQYFGPGTRLTVL.

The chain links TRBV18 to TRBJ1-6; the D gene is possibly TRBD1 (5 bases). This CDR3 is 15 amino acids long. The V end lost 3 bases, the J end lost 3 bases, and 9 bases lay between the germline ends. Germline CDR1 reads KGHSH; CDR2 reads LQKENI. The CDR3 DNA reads TGTGCCAGCTCACCTTCCAGGGACTATAATTCACCCCTCCACTTT. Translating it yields CASSPSRDYNSPLHF.

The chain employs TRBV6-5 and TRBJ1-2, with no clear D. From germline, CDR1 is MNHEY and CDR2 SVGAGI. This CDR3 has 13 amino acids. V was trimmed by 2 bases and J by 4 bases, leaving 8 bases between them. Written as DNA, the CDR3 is TGTGCCAGCAGTTACGGGGAGATCTATGGCTACACCTTC. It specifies CASSYGEIYGYTF.

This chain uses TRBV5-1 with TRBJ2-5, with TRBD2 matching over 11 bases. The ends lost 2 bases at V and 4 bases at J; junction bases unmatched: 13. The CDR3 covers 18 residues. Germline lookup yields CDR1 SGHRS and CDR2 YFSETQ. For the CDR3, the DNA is TGCGCCAGCAGCTTCATTTACTCACTAGCGGGGGAGGTAGAGACCCAGTACTTC. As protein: CASSFIYSLAGEVETQYF.

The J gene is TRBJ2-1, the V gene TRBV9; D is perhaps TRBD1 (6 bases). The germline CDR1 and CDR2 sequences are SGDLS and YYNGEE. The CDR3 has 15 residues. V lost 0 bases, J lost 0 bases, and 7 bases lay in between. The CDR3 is CASSVGGLSYNEQFF. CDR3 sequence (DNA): TGTGCCAGCAGCGTAGGGGGGCTCTCCTACAATGAGCAGTTCTTC.

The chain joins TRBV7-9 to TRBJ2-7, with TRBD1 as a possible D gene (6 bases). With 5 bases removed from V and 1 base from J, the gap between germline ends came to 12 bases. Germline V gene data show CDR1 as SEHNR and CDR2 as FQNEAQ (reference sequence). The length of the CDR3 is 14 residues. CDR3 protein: CASSTRDNSYEQYF. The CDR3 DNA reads TGTGCCAGCAGCACCCGGGACAATTCCTACGAGCAGTACTTC.

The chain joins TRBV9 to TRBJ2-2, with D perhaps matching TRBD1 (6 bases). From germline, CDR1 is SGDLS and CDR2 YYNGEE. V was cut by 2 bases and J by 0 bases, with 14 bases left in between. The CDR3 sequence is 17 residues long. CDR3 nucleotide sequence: TGTGCCAGCAGCGTCCCCCAGGGGCACACGAACACCGGGGAGCTGTTTTTT. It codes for CASSVPQGHTNTGELFF.

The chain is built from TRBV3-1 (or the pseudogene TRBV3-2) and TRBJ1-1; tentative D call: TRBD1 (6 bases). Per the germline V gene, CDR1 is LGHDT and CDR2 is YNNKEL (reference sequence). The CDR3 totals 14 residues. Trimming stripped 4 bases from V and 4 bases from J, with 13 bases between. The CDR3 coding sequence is TGTGCCAGCAGCCCAAGGGGCAGGGGCACTGAAGCTTTCTTT. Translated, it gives CASSPRGRGTEAFF.

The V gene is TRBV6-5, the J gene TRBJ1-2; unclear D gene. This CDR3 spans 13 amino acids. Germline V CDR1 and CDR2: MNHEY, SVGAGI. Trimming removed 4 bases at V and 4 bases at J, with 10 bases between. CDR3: CASSSPIAYGYTF. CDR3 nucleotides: TGTGCCAGCAGTTCTCCTATTGCCTATGGCTACACCTTC.

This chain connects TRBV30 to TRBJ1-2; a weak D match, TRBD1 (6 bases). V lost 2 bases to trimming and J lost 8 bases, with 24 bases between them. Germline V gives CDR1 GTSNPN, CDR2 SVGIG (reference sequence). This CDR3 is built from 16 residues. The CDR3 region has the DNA TGTGCCTGGAGTTTCCCAGGGGCCCCTCTAGGAATGGGCTACACCTTC. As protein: CAWSFPGAPLGMGYTF.

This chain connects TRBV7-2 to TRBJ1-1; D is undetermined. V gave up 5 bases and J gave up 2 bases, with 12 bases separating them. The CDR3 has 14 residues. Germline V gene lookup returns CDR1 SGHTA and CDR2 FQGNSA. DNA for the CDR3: TGTGCCAGCAGCCACGTCCAGCGAAACACTGAAGCTTTCTTT. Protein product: CASSHVQRNTEAFF.

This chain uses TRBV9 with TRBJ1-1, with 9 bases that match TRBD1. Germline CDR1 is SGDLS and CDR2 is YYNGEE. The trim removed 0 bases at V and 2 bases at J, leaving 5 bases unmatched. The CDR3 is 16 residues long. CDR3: CASSVGADRGNTEAFF. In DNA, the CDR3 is TGTGCCAGCAGCGTAGGAGCGGACAGGGGAAACACTGAAGCTTTCTTT.

CDR3 protein: CASIYGQGGTNEKLFF. The CDR3 DNA is TGTGCCAGCATATACGGACAGGGGGGAACTAATGAAAAACTGTTTTTT. J is TRBJ1-4 and V is TRBV19; TRBD1 matches 10 bases. Germline-derived CDR1 and CDR2 are LNHDA and SQIVND (reference sequence). This CDR3 region has 16 residues. J lost 1 base, V lost 9 bases, and 8 bases had no gene match.

Here the CDR3 DNA reads TGTGCCAGCAGCTACGGGGTGATGAACACTGAAGCTTTCTTT. Amino acid sequence: CASSYGVMNTEAFF. V is TRBV5-6 and J is TRBJ1-1; no definite D call. Germline-derived CDR1 and CDR2 are SGHDT and YYEEEE. The length of the CDR3 is 14 residues. Trimming removed 3 bases from V and 0 bases from J, with 9 bases in between.

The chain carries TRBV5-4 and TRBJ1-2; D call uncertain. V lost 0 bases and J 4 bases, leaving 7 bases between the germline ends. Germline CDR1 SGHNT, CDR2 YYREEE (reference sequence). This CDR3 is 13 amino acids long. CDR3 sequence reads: CASSLGTPYGYTF. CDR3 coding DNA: TGTGCCAGCAGCTTGGGGACTCCCTATGGCTACACCTTC.

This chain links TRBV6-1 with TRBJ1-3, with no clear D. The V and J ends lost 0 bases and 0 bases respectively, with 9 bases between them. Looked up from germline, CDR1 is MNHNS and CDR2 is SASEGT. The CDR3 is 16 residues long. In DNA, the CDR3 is TGTGCCAGCAGTGAAGCGCATAGCATCTCTGGAAACACCATATATTTT. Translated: CASSEAHSISGNTIYF.

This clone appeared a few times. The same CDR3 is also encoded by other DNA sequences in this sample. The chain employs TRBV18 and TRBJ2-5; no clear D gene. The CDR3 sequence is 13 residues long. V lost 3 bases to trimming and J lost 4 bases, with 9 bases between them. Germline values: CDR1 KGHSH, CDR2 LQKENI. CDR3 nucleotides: TGTGCCAGCTCACCCCGAGGTGGAGAGACCCAGTACTTC. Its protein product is CASSPRGGETQYF.

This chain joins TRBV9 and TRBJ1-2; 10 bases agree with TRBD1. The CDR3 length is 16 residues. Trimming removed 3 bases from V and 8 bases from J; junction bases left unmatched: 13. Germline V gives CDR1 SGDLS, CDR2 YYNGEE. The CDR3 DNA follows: TGTGCCAGCAGCGCCCGCCGGGACAGGGGAGTAGGCGGCTACACCTTC. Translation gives CASSARRDRGVGGYTF.

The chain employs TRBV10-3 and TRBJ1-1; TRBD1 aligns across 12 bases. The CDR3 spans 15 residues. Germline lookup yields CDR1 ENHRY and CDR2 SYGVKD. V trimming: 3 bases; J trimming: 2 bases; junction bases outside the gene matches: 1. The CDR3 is CAISEGTGGNTEAFF. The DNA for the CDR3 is TGTGCCATCAGTGAAGGGACAGGGGGCAACACTGAAGCTTTCTTT.

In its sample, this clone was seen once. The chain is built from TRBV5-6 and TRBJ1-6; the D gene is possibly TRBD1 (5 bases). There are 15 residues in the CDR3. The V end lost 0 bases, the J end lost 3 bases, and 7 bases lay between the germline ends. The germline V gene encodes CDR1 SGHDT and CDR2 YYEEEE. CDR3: CASSLVRGYNSPLHF. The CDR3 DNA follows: TGTGCCAGCAGCTTGGTTAGGGGCTATAATTCACCCCTCCACTTT.

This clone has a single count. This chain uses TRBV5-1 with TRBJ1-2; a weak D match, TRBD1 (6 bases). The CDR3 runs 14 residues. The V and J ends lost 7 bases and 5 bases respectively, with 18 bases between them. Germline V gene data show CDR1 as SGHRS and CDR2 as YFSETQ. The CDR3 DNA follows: TGCGCCAGCTTTTCGACGGGGGGCAGTTATGGCTACACCTTC. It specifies CASFSTGGSYGYTF.

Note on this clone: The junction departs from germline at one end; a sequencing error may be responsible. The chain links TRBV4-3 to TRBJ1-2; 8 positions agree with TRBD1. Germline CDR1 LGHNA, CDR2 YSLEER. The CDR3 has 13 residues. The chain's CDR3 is CASSEDRGYGYTF. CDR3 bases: TGCGCCAGCAGCGAAGACAGGGGATATGGCTACACCTTC.

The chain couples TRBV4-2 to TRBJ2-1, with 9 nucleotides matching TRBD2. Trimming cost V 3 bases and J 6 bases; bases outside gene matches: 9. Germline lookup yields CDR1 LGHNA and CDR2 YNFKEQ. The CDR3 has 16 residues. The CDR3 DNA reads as TGTGCCAGCAGCCACCGCGGGACTAGCCATACCAATGAGCAGTTCTTC. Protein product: CASSHRGTSHTNEQFF.

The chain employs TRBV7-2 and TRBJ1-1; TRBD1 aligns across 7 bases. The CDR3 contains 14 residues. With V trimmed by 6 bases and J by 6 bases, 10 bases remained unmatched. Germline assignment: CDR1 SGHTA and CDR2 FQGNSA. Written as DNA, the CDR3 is TGTGCCAGCAGACCCGGACAGGTTGGGTCTGAAGCTTTCTTT. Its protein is CASRPGQVGSEAFF.

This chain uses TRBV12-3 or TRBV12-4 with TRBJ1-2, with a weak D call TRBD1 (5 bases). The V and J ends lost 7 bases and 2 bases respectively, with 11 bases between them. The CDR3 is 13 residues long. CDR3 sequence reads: CASIQSGNYGYTF. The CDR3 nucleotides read TGTGCCAGCATCCAATCAGGGAACTATGGCTACACCTTC.

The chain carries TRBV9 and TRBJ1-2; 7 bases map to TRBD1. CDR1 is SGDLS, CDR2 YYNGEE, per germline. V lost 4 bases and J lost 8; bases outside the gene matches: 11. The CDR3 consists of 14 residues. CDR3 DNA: TGTGCCAGCAGCTCATCAACAGGGGTGCGAGGCTACACCTTC. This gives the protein CASSSSTGVRGYTF.

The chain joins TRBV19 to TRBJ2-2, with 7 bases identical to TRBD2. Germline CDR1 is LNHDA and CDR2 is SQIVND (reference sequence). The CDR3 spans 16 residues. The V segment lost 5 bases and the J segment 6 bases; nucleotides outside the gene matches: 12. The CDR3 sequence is CASSSFGRPGAGELFF. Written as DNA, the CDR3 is TGTGCCAGTAGTTCCTTCGGGAGGCCGGGGGCCGGGGAGCTGTTTTTT.

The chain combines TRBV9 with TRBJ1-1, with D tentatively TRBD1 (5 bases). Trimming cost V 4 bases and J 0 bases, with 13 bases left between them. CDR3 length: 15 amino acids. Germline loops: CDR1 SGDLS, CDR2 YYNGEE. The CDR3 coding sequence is TGTGCCAGCAGCATTAGCGGGGGTTTGAACACTGAAGCTTTCTTT. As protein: CASSISGGLNTEAFF.

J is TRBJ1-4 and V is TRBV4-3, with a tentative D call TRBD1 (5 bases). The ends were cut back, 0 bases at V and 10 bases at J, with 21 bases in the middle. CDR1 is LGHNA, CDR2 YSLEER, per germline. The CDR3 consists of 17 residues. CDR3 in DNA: TGCGCCAGCAGCCAAGACTGGACATCCTCGCGGGAAGGAAAACTGTTTTTT. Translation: CASSQDWTSSREGKLFF.